The TCR beta chain under discussion was sequenced for a study of liver allograft versus peripheral blood T cells. Study details: Transplanted livers and recipients' peripheral blood had their T cell receptor repertoires compared.

The CDR3 is made up of 15 amino acids. The germline V gene has CDR1 LNHNV and CDR2 YYDKDF (reference sequence). V lost 5 bases, J lost 5 bases, and 15 bases lay in between. Within the sample, this clonotype is medium-sized. Its antigen is unknown. Whole-study results and caveats: Intra-allograft T cell receptor repertoires in the liver reportedly differed from peripheral blood repertoires.

TCRdb itself ran the reads through MiXCR, one entry per CDR3 protein. The sample includes around 3,800 distinct CDR3 sequences, approximately 15% seen only once; the top ten take roughly 4%. The chain links TRBV15 to TRBJ1-4, with D perhaps TRBD1 (5 bases). This TCR came from a human patient who had a liver transplant. Among the T cells, some may be from the graft donor. The CDR3 reads CATSGPGLGNEKLFF. The CDR3 nucleotides are TGTGCCACCAGCGGACCGGGACTGGGAAATGAAAAACTGTTTTTT.